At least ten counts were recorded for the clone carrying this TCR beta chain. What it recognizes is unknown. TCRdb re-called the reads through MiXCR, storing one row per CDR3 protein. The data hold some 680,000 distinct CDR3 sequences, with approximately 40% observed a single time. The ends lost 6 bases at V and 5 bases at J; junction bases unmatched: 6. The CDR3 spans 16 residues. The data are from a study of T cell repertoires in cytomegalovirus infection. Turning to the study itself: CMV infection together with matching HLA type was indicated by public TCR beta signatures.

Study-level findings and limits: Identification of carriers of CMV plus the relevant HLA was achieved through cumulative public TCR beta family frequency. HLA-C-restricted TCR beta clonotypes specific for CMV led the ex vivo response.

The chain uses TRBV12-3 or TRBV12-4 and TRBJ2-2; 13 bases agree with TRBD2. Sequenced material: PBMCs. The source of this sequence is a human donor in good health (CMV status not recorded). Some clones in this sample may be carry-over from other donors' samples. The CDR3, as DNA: TGTGCCAGCAGACGGACTAGCGGGAGAGGTACCGGGGAGCTGTTTTTT. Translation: CASRRTSGRGTGELFF.